This T cell receptor (beta chain) emerged from a study of T cells in Graves' hyperthyroidism and ophthalmopathy. Many counts were recorded for this clonotype. Diagnosis of hyperthyroidism was new in patients aged 18 to 65, and its duration was under 2 months. RNA transcripts served as the template for amplifying TCR beta CDR3 regions. HTBI primers were used for first-round RT-PCR of the TCR CDR3. From the multiplex PCR reads, TCRdb called clonotypes with MiXCR, one entry per CDR3 protein. The table has approximately 740,000 distinct CDR3 sequences, 12% to 15% seen once; the top ten hold about 10%. This CDR3 contains 16 residues. Trimming took off 6 bases at V and 10 bases at J, with 25 bases between the two ends.

Sequenced input: blood. The V gene is TRBV12-3 or TRBV12-4, the J gene TRBJ2-1, with D possibly being TRBD2 (5 bases). This sequence originates from a woman between 18 and 30 years old with Graves' hyperthyroidism. CDR3 bases: TGTGCCAGCAGCCCAAAGGGAGCCCTCGTTGTCAAGGAGCAGTTCTTC. It codes for CASSPKGALVVKEQFF.